Detailed here is one T cell receptor beta chain. This clone's antigen is unknown. The record has no base qualities; no much larger clone is one base away. This sample was included in a study of blood T cells in healthy people across ages (dated by TCRdb to the mid-2010s). Context from the whole study: In model experiments, roughly one uniquely barcoded TCR beta cDNA molecule per two T cells was captured by template switching. Donors of different ages were randomly distributed across sequencing lanes to avoid experimental bias. Using the same blood draw, the study looked at two additional independent replicas of 1 million unique cDNA reads for two donors, one aged 18 to 29 and the other aged 80 or older. Age-related changes in TCR beta repertoire diversity were measured in the study by deep sequencing normalized with unique cDNA molecular identifiers. Donors were grouped into four age groups: young (average approximately 16 years), middle-aged (roughly 40), aged (62) and long-lived (roughly 80). Results the study describes overall, beyond this receptor: Because the CMV infection status of the donors was unknown, age-related changes in expanded clonotypes may potentially have been confounded. Compared with the aged group, more naive CD4+ T cells, fewer expanded clones and increased TCR diversity were shown by the long-lived group, suggesting age selection. Since profiling was done on bulk unsorted PBMCs, naive and antigen-experienced compartments could not be conclusively compared. As age increased, observed TCR beta diversity per million T cells dropped in a roughly linear way, and a significant reduction was already evident by age 40. Observed TCR beta diversity correlated strongly with the percentage of naive T cells measured by flow cytometry. Estimates of total diversity from one million sequenced T cells were regarded as lower bounds and underestimates.

The germline V and J ends show losses of 10 bases and 4 bases respectively, and no gene match explains 6 bases of the junction. The CDR3 goes from the cysteine to the phenylalanine over 13 residues. Only the CDR3 portion is preserved as DNA: 39 bases, with reading frame beginning at the first base. In the germline V gene, CDR1 corresponds to MRHNA and CDR2 to SNTAGT. Libraries came from 5' RACE. Data came from an Illumina HiSeq 2500. A second PCR of about 7 to 12 cycles was performed with a sample-barcoded 5' primer and a J-beta primer mix. A unique molecular identifier was introduced onto each TCR beta cDNA molecule by a template-switch 5' adaptor carrying 12 random nucleotides. At least 2.5 million CDR3-containing paired-end reads were obtained from each sample. First-strand cDNA was synthesized from all RNA with the Mint cDNA synthesis kit, primed by a TRBC-specific oligonucleotide. Following uracil-DNA glycosylase treatment, all cDNA underwent a first 18-cycle PCR with the universal primers M1SS and BC2_uni_R. The published analysis was carried out like this. Normalization of each sample was performed by random selection of 1 million high-quality reads, each carrying a distinct molecular identifier. Reads with shared molecular identifiers were discarded instead of being binned into consensus sequences. MiTCR, set to a Q25 quality threshold and the strictest error-elimination algorithm, was used for CDR3 identification, clonotype clustering and error correction. Lower-bound total TCR beta diversity was estimated with a nonparametric unseen species model using Euler transformation. The raw public data were reprocessed by TCRdb itself: fastp quality trimming at Q25, MiXCR clonotype calling, in-frame beta chains only. For every CDR3 protein sequence, its rows merge into one entry that carries the most common genes and DNA. The V and J calls reflect TCRdb's pipeline rather than the authors' work. The sample table holds 550,000 to 600,000 distinct CDR3 sequences, of which 27% were seen once. The ten largest clones add up to about 18% of the sample.

The donors were roughly 40 Caucasian individuals from Russia, aged 6 to 90 years, who were systemically healthy. Approximately 9.3 milliliters of peripheral blood were collected from each donor into EDTA-treated Vacutainer tubes. Ficoll-Paque density-gradient centrifugation was used to isolate PBMCs, with at least 6 million per sample. Trizol reagent was used to extract total RNA from the PBMCs, yielding at least 6 micrograms per sample. For every donor, an aliquot of PBMCs went through flow cytometry to measure the percentages of naive CD45RAhigh/CD27high T cells. This receptor was obtained from a woman aged 70-85 years in good health. The sequence links TRBV6-4 to TRBJ2-3; 9 central nucleotides agree with TRBD2. The sample was blood. The CDR3 here reads CAKVAGVPDTQYF. The sequenced DNA is TGTGCCAAAGTAGCGGGGGTGCCAGATACGCAGTATTTT.